These 2 T cell receptor beta chains share one sample of origin, sequenced in a study of T cells in Graves' hyperthyroidism and ophthalmopathy (dated by TCRdb to the late 2010s). The library was made by multiplex PCR. These reads were obtained on an Illumina HiSeq 2000. Amplification of TCR beta CDR3 regions was carried out from RNA transcripts. The TCR CDR3 was subjected to a first round of RT-PCR using the HTBI primer set and the Qiagen OneStep RT-PCR kit. TCRdb ran its own pipeline on the public reads, namely fastp trimming at Q25 and MiXCR clone calling, and kept in-frame beta chains. Each entry merges the rows of one CDR3 protein and shows their most common DNA and genes. For this sample there are 300,000 to 350,000 distinct CDR3 sequences; 21% appear just once. Around half of the sample is taken by the ten largest. Sample: blood. All receptors derive from a woman aged 45 to 65 with Graves' hyperthyroidism.

This clonotype was found a few times. This chain links TRBV10-3 with TRBJ1-2; 9 positions agree with TRBD1. The CDR3 loop spans 16 amino acids. V gave up 6 bases and J gave up 2 bases; unmatched junction bases: 10. From germline, CDR1 is ENHRY and CDR2 SYGVKD. CDR3 bases: TGTGCCATCAGGGCCCCTCCTACAGGGGGCAACTATGGCTACACCTTC. Amino acids: CAIRAPPTGGNYGYTF.

This clonotype has at least ten counts. This sequence joins TRBV10-1 and TRBJ2-3; TRBD2 agrees at 8 bases. The CDR3 contains 14 residues. Germline V gene lookup returns CDR1 WNHNN and CDR2 SYGVQD (reference sequence). The ends lost 6 bases at V and 4 bases at J; junction bases unmatched: 6. CDR3 region: CASRRGVRPDTQYF. In DNA, the CDR3 is TGCGCCAGCAGGCGGGGGGTTCGGCCAGATACGCAGTATTTT.